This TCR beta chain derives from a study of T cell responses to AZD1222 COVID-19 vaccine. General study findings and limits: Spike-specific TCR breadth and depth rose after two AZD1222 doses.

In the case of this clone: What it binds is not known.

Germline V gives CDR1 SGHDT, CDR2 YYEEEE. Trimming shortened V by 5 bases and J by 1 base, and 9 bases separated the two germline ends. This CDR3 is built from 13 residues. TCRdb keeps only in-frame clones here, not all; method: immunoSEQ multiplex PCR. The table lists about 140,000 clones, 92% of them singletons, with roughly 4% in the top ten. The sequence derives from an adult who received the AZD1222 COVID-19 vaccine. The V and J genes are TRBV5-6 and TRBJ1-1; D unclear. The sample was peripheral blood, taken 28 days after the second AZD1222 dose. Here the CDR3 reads CASRRGWNTEAFF. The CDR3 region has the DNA TGTGCCAGCAGACGGGGATGGAACACTGAAGCTTTCTTT.